Each of the 27 T cell receptor beta chains below was sequenced from the same sample in a study of blood T cell repertoires in COVID-19. Assay: immunoSEQ multiplex PCR; the TCRdb copy retains only in-frame clones and omits some. This sample has 270,000 or so clones; roughly 90% occur once, and the top ten carry 0.85% to 0.95%. The sample taken for sequencing was peripheral blood. The receptors derive from a woman between 40 and 55 years old who had recovered from COVID-19.

On this clone: Other DNA sequences of this sample code for an identical CDR3. The chain is built from TRBV7-2 and TRBJ2-5; TRBD1 is a possible D gene (5 bases). The length of the CDR3 is 13 residues. Germline V lookup: CDR1 SGHTA, CDR2 FQGNSA. Trimming shortened V by 1 base and J by 4 bases, and 7 bases separated the two germline ends. The CDR3 bases are TGTGCCAGCAGCTTAGTTCAGGGAGAGACCCAGTACTTC. The encoded protein is CASSLVQGETQYF.

The chain links TRBV12-3 or TRBV12-4 to TRBJ2-7; unclear D gene. Trimming pared 3 bases from V and 5 bases from J, leaving 11 bases between. CDR3 length: 13 amino acids. DNA of the CDR3: TGTGCCAGCAGTTTCTCTCTTCGGGACGAGCAGTACTTC. Translation gives CASSFSLRDEQYF.

This chain connects TRBV2 to TRBJ2-7; D might be TRBD2 (6 bases). The CDR3 spans 14 residues. Germline CDR1 and CDR2: SNHLY and FYNNEI. V gave up 8 bases and J gave up 4 bases, with 18 bases separating them. In DNA, the CDR3 is TGTGCCAGCCATCCCCGGGCGGAGGGGTACGAGCAGTACTTC. Amino acid sequence: CASHPRAEGYEQYF. The variable domain in full, with the rest retrieved from reference TRBV2 and TRBJ2-7, is EPEVTQTPSHQVTQMGQEVILRCVPISNHLYFYWYRQILGQKVEFLVSFYNNEISEKSEIFDDQFSVERPDGSNFTLKIRSTKLEDSAMYFCASHPRAEGYEQYFGPGTRLTVT.

The V gene is TRBV7-9, the J gene TRBJ2-7; 10 bases fit TRBD2. There are 15 residues in the CDR3. J lost 3 bases, V lost 2 bases, and 4 bases had no gene match. Germline-derived CDR1 and CDR2 are SEHNR and FQNEAQ (reference sequence). This CDR3 reads CASSLTSGAFYEQYF. The CDR3 bases are TGTGCCAGCAGCTTAACTAGCGGGGCATTCTACGAGCAGTACTTC.

V is TRBV3-1 (or the pseudogene TRBV3-2) and J is TRBJ2-5; no firm D call. The V end was cut by 8 bases, the J end by 0 bases, with 7 bases between. The CDR3 spans 12 residues. Germline V gene data show CDR1 as LGHDT and CDR2 as YNNKEL (reference sequence). The CDR3 bases are TGTGCCAGCGCGGCGTACCAAGAGACCCAGTACTTC. It is translated as CASAAYQETQYF.

The chain couples TRBV27 to TRBJ2-7; possibly TRBD2 for D (6 bases). Germline CDR1 reads MNHEY; CDR2 reads SMNVEV (reference sequence). Deletions cut 2 bases from V and 1 base from J, with 12 bases between. CDR3 length: 15 residues. CDR3 in amino acids: CASSLTRTTSYEQYF. The CDR3 DNA reads as TGTGCCAGCAGTTTAACCCGGACTACGTCCTACGAGCAGTACTTC.

The rearrangement links TRBV11-3 to TRBJ2-5; 10 bases fit TRBD1. V lost 1 base to trimming and J lost 3 bases; unmatched junction nucleotides: 5. This CDR3 region has 16 residues. CDR1 and CDR2 (germline): SGHNT, YENEEA. Written as DNA, the CDR3 is TGTGCCAGCAGCTTAGTTGCAGGGACAGGGGAAGAGACCCAGTACTTC. This gives the protein CASSLVAGTGEETQYF.

The rearrangement uses TRBV3-1 (or the pseudogene TRBV3-2) and TRBJ2-1; 8 nucleotides line up with TRBD2. The V gene's germline CDR1 is LGHDT and CDR2 YNNKEL (reference sequence). V lost 3 bases and J lost 9; bases outside the gene matches: 1. This CDR3 comprises 12 residues. The CDR3 reads CASSHREGEQFF. The CDR3, as DNA: TGTGCCAGCAGCCACCGGGAGGGTGAGCAGTTCTTC.

To note about this clone: In the same sample, other DNA sequences code for this CDR3. V usage is TRBV28 and J usage is TRBJ2-7, with D perhaps matching TRBD2 (6 bases). Deletions cut 4 bases from V and 3 bases from J, with 10 bases between. The CDR3 totals 13 residues. In germline, CDR1 is MDHEN, CDR2 SYDVKM. CDR3 DNA sequence: TGTGCCAGCAGTTCCGGGACTCACTACGAGCAGTACTTC. Translated: CASSSGTHYEQYF.

V and J are TRBV7-2 and TRBJ2-5, with 9 bases aligning to TRBD2. CDR3 size: 15 residues. Trimming cost V 5 bases and J 4 bases; bases outside gene matches: 8. Germline CDR1 reads SGHTA; CDR2 reads FQGNSA. CDR3 in amino acids: CASSLSSAGGETQYF. The CDR3 nucleotides are TGTGCCAGCAGCCTTTCATCAGCGGGAGGAGAGACCCAGTACTTC.

CDR3 sequence reads: CATSREGLASTWDTQYF. CDR3 bases: TGTGCCACCAGCAGAGAGGGACTAGCTTCCACTTGGGATACGCAGTATTTT. The chain employs TRBV15 and TRBJ2-3, with 9 bases matching TRBD2. The V gene end was trimmed by 0 bases and the J gene end by 6 bases; junction bases not matched to a gene: 10. The CDR3 is 17 residues long. Germline V CDR1 and CDR2: LNHNV, YYDKDF (reference sequence).

The count of this clone is one. The chain uses TRBV18 and TRBJ2-1; 11 nucleotides agree with TRBD2. This CDR3 contains 17 residues. Germline V lookup: CDR1 KGHSH, CDR2 LQKENI. V lost 3 bases and J lost 4; bases outside the gene matches: 8. CDR3 sequence reads: CASSPPGTSGGYNEQFF. CDR3 in DNA: TGTGCCAGCTCACCTCCTGGGACTAGCGGAGGGTACAATGAGCAGTTCTTC.

The chain links TRBV18 to TRBJ2-1; 9 bases agree with TRBD2. Per germline, CDR1 KGHSH and CDR2 LQKENI. V trimming: 2 bases; J trimming: 0 bases; junction bases outside the gene matches: 2. CDR3 size: 16 residues. Here the CDR3 reads CASSPGGRASYNEQFF. Written as DNA, the CDR3 is TGTGCCAGCTCACCAGGCGGGAGGGCCTCCTACAATGAGCAGTTCTTC. Based on the CDR3 plus reference TRBV18 and TRBJ2-1, the full variable domain is NAGVMQNPRHLVRRRGQEARLRCSPMKGHSHVYWYRQLPEEGLKFMVYLQKENIIDESGMPKERFSAEFPKEGPSILRIQQVVRGDSAAYFCASSPGGRASYNEQFFGPGTRLTVL.

J is TRBJ1-1 and V is TRBV7-8; tentative D call: TRBD1 (6 bases). The CDR3 length is 12 residues. V was trimmed by 5 bases and J by 7 bases, leaving 11 bases between them. CDR1 and CDR2 from the germline V gene are SGHVS and FQNEAQ. CDR3 DNA sequence: TGTGCCAGCAGCCGACTGACAGGTGAAGCTTTCTTT. Protein: CASSRLTGEAFF.

The chain is built from TRBV25-1 and TRBJ2-1, with D possibly matching TRBD2 (5 bases). Per germline, CDR1 MGHDK and CDR2 SYGVNS. Trimming cost V 3 bases and J 5 bases, with 8 bases left between them. The CDR3 runs 13 residues. The CDR3 reads CASSDPGDNEQFF. The DNA of the CDR3 is TGTGCCAGCAGTGATCCCGGGGACAATGAGCAGTTCTTC. The full variable domain, in which reference TRBV25-1 and TRBJ2-1 provide the parts outside the CDR3, is EADIYQTPRYLVIGTGKKITLECSQTMGHDKMYWYQQDPGMELHLIHYSYGVNSTEKGDLSSESTVSRIRTEHFPLTLESARPSHTSQYLCASSDPGDNEQFFGPGTRLTVL.

This chain connects TRBV30 to TRBJ2-1; 9 nucleotides agree with TRBD2. This CDR3 is built from 14 residues. CDR1 is GTSNPN, CDR2 SVGIG, per germline (reference sequence). The ends lost 2 bases at V and 8 bases at J; junction bases unmatched: 7. Here the CDR3 reads CAWSRIAGEDEQFF. The CDR3 DNA reads TGTGCCTGGAGTAGAATAGCGGGAGAAGATGAGCAGTTCTTC.

V and J are TRBV27 and TRBJ1-2; 9 nucleotides agree with TRBD1. Germline CDR1 and CDR2: MNHEY and SMNVEV (reference sequence). The CDR3 sequence is 16 residues long. The V gene end was trimmed by 5 bases and the J gene end by 4 bases; junction bases not matched to a gene: 11. CDR3 residues: CASSPAGTGPFYGYTF. As DNA, the CDR3 is TGTGCCAGCAGTCCCGCGGGGACAGGGCCCTTCTATGGCTACACCTTC.

V gene TRBV7-9 combines with J gene TRBJ2-2; maybe TRBD1 (5 bases). This CDR3 is built from 13 residues. Germline CDR1 reads SEHNR; CDR2 reads FQNEAQ (reference sequence). Trimming pared 2 bases from V and 6 bases from J, leaving 7 bases between. The chain's CDR3 is CASSLKGPGELFF. The CDR3 nucleotides are TGTGCCAGCAGCTTAAAGGGGCCCGGGGAGCTGTTTTTT. Complete variable domain (other parts from reference TRBV7-9 and TRBJ2-2): DTGVSQNPRHKITKRGQNVTFRCDPISEHNRLYWYRQTLGQGPEFLTYFQNEAQLEKSRLLSDRFSAERPKGSFSTLEIQRTEQGDSAMYLCASSLKGPGELFFGEGSRLTVL.

The rearrangement links TRBV9 to TRBJ2-1; D possibly corresponds to TRBD1 (5 bases). The V gene lost 4 bases and the J gene lost 6 bases, with 14 bases spanning the gap. The CDR3 spans 14 residues. Germline V lookup: CDR1 SGDLS, CDR2 YYNGEE. The CDR3 sequence: CASSSSDMRNEQFF. The CDR3, as DNA: TGTGCCAGCAGCTCCTCGGACATGCGCAATGAGCAGTTCTTC. The entire variable domain, with the rest obtained from reference TRBV9 and TRBJ2-1, is as follows: DSGVTQTPKHLITATGQRVTLRCSPRSGDLSVYWYQQSLDQGLQFLIQYYNGEERAKGNILERFSAQQFPDLHSELNLSSLELGDSALYFCASSSSDMRNEQFFGPGTRLTVL.

The rearrangement links TRBV6-5 to TRBJ2-2, with 11 bases aligning to TRBD2. The CDR3 has 15 amino acids. The V gene's germline CDR1 is MNHEY and CDR2 SVGAGI. V dropped 5 bases and J dropped 2; count of bases not matched to a gene: 1. The CDR3 region has the DNA TGTGCCAGCAGTAGACTAGCGGGAAACACCGGGGAGCTGTTTTTT. It codes for CASSRLAGNTGELFF.

The chain joins TRBV12-5 to TRBJ2-2; 7 nucleotides align to TRBD1. CDR3 size: 17 residues. Per the germline V gene, CDR1 is LGHNT and CDR2 is FRNRAP. The J segment lost 0 bases and the V segment lost 6 bases, leaving 10 bases of the junction unmatched. This CDR3 is CASGRDRDRSNTGELFF. In DNA form, the CDR3 reads TGTGCTAGTGGACGAGACCGGGACAGATCGAACACCGGGGAGCTGTTTTTT.

The genes are TRBV27 and TRBJ1-5; 10 nucleotides align to TRBD1. Trimming removed 6 bases from V and 6 bases from J; junction bases left unmatched: 14. This CDR3 spans 17 amino acids. Germline-derived CDR1 and CDR2 are MNHEY and SMNVEV (reference sequence). As DNA, the CDR3 is TGTGCCAGCAGACTACAGGGGACAGGGGTTGTTGGTCAGCCCCAGCATTTT. This sequence encodes CASRLQGTGVVGQPQHF.

Only one count was recorded for this clone. The rearrangement links TRBV5-1 to TRBJ1-4, with a weak D call TRBD1 (5 bases). This CDR3 is built from 15 residues. Trimming cost V 4 bases and J 1 base, with 11 bases left between them. Germline CDR1 SGHRS, CDR2 YFSETQ. This CDR3 reads CASSKEQGTNEKLFF. The CDR3 DNA reads TGCGCCAGCAGCAAAGAGCAGGGAACTAATGAAAAACTGTTTTTT.

The chain joins TRBV6-5 to TRBJ1-6; 7 bases fit TRBD1. CDR1 and CDR2 (germline): MNHEY, SVGAGI. The CDR3 length is 15 residues. Unmatched junction bases numbered 8, after V lost 5 bases and J lost 7 bases. The CDR3 region is CASSPTGTDNSPLHF. The CDR3 DNA sequence: TGTGCCAGCAGTCCCACCGGGACAGACAATTCACCCCTCCACTTT.

J is TRBJ2-1 and V is TRBV3-1 (or the pseudogene TRBV3-2), with 11 positions matching TRBD1. Germline assignment: CDR1 LGHDT and CDR2 YNNKEL (reference sequence). The CDR3 sequence is 12 residues long. J was trimmed by 14 bases and V by 4 bases; bases with no gene match: 4. The DNA of the CDR3 is TGTGCCAGCAGCCTTCGGACAGGGGGCGAGTTCTTC. Its protein product is CASSLRTGGEFF.

The chain couples TRBV4-1 to TRBJ2-5; D perhaps matches TRBD2 (6 bases). V shed 1 base and J shed 7 bases, with 25 bases lying between them. Germline V gene lookup returns CDR1 MGHRA and CDR2 YSYEKL. CDR3 length equals 18 residues. CDR3 in amino acids: CASSQAGGRVQGGWTQYF. CDR3 in DNA: TGCGCCAGCAGCCAAGCTGGCGGCCGGGTACAAGGAGGGTGGACCCAGTACTTC.

This chain connects TRBV6-6 to TRBJ2-7; 9 bases align to TRBD2. The CDR3 sequence is 19 residues long. The trim removed 5 bases at V and 2 bases at J, leaving 19 bases unmatched. Germline values: CDR1 MNHNY, CDR2 SVGAGI (reference sequence). In DNA, the CDR3 is TGTGCCAGCAGTCCAATGGGGCTCGGGGCTGCGGGAGGGCCCTACGAGCAGTACTTC. Translating gives CASSPMGLGAAGGPYEQYF.